What follows describes a single T cell receptor beta chain. The data originate from a study of T cell clonotyping in hematopoietic cell transplantation. TCRdb keeps only in-frame clones here, not all; method: immunoSEQ multiplex PCR. This table holds about 21,000 clones, under 90% found once. The time point is: recipient sample about 28 days before transplant, after cytoreduction. V lost 5 bases, J lost 6 bases, and 19 bases lay in between. CDR3 length: 15 residues. The germline CDR1 and CDR2 sequences are SEHNR and FQNEAQ (reference sequence). This clonotype was obtained from a man between 18 and 29 years old with biphenotypic leukemia. Some clones in this sample may be carry-over from other donors' samples. J is TRBJ1-2 and V is TRBV7-9; no firm D call. The sample was peripheral blood mononuclear cells, taken before stem cell transplant. The CDR3 reads CASSPRGAAKDGYTF. The CDR3, as DNA: TGTGCCAGCAGCCCCCGGGGAGCCGCGAAGGATGGCTACACCTTC.